This TCR beta chain was sequenced in a study of shared clonotypes between healthy human individuals. Sequenced by immunoSEQ multiplex PCR; TCRdb stores in-frame clones only, minus some. The sample holds about 2.3 million clones, approximately 90% seen once. Germline-derived CDR1 and CDR2 are SGHVS and FNYEAQ. This CDR3 spans 14 amino acids. The germline V and J ends were trimmed by 3 bases and 1 base, with 9 bases remaining between them. This clonotype was obtained from a man younger than 35 in good health. Some clones in this sample may be carry-over from other donors' samples. Sequencing input: naive CD4+ T cells from PBMCs. Subset of the sample: CD45RA+ positively selected. The chain is built from TRBV7-6 and TRBJ1-1; D is uncertain. The CDR3 sequence: CASSFLAGNTEAFF. The CDR3 DNA follows: TGTGCCAGCAGCTTTTTGGCGGGGAACACTGAAGCTTTCTTT.